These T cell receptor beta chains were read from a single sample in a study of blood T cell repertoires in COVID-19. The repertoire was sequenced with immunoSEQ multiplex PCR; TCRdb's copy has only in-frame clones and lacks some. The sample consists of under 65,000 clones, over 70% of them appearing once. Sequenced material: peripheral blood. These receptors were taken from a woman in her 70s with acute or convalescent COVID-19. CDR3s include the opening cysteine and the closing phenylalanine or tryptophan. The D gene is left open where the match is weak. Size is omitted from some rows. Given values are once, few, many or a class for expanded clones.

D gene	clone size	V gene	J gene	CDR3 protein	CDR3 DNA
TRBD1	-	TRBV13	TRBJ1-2	CASSLSEQGGLRGYTF	TGTGCCAGCAGCTTAAGCGAACAAGGGGGCCTCCGTGGCTACACCTTC
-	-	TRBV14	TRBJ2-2	CASSPGHNTGELFF	TGTGCCAGCAGTCCGGGACACAACACCGGGGAGCTGTTTTTT
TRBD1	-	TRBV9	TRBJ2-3	CASSVGTGMGTYTQYF	TGTGCCAGCAGCGTGGGGACAGGGATGGGCACATATACGCAGTATTTT
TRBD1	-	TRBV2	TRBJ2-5	CASSLTGVHQETQYF	TGTGCCAGCAGCCTGACAGGGGTACACCAAGAGACCCAGTACTTC
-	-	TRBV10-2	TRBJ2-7	CASSTGYSYEQYF	TGCGCCAGCAGCACGGGTTACTCCTACGAGCAGTACTTC
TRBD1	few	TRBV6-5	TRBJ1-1	CASSNRGGNTEAFF	TGTGCCAGCAGTAACAGGGGGGGAAACACTGAAGCTTTCTTT
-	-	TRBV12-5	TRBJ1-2	CASGLPGGGGYTF	TGTGCTAGTGGTCTCCCGGGGGGCGGTGGCTACACCTTC
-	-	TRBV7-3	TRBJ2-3	CASSNSPDSADTQYF	TGTGCCAGCAGCAATTCCCCCGACTCCGCCGATACGCAGTATTTT
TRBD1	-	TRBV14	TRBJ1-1	CASSPLRDRNTEAFF	TGTGCCAGCAGCCCTCTCCGGGACAGGAACACTGAAGCTTTCTTT
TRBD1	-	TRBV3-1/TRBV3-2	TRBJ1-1	CASSRDRGLGEAFF	TGTGCCAGCAGTCGGGACAGGGGTCTGGGTGAAGCTTTCTTT
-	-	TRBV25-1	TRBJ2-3	CASNAAGEPGDTQYF	TGTGCCAGCAACGCAGCGGGTGAACCTGGGGATACGCAGTATTTT
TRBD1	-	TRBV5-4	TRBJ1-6	CASSLRDRNSPLHF	TGTGCCAGCAGCCTACGGGACAGAAATTCACCCCTCCACTTT
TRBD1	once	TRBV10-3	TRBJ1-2	CAISESMGSGQGRGYTF	TGTGCCATCAGTGAGTCTATGGGTTCTGGACAGGGACGTGGCTACACCTTC
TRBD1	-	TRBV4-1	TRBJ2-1	CASSQAGTAYNEQFF	TGCGCCAGCAGCCAAGCCGGGACAGCCTACAATGAGCAGTTCTTC
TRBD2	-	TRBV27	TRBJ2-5	CASSRLAGLTQYF	TGTGCCAGCAGTCGACTAGCGGGATTGACCCAGTACTTC
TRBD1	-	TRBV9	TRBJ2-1	CASSVEGQAYNEQFF	TGTGCCAGCAGCGTGGAGGGACAGGCGTACAATGAGCAGTTCTTC
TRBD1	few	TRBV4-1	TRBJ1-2	CASSRTGEYGYTF	TGCGCCAGCAGCCGGACAGGCGAGTATGGCTACACCTTC
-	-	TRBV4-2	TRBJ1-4	CASSPTGSAYEKLFF	TGTGCCAGCAGCCCTACAGGGTCGGCATATGAAAAACTGTTTTTT
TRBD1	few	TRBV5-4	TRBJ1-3	CASSPGQPRSGNTIYF	TGTGCCAGCAGCCCGGGACAGCCGAGGTCTGGAAACACCATATATTTT